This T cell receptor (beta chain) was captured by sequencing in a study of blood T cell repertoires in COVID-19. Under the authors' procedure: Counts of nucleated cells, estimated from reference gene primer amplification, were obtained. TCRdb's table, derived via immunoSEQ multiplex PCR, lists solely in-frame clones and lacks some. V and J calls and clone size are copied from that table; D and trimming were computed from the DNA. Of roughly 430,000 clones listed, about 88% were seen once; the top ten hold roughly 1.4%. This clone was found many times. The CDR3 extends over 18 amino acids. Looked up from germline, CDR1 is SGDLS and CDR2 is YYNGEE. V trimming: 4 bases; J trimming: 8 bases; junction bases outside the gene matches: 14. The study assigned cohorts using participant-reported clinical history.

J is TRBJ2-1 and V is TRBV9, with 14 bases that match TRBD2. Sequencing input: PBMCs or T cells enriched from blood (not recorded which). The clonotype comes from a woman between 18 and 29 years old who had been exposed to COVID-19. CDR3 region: CASSFTTSGGAGSYEQFF. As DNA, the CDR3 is TGTGCCAGCAGCTTTACGACTAGCGGGGGGGCCGGTTCATATGAGCAGTTCTTC.